The 13 T cell receptor beta chains presented below share a single source sample, sequenced in a study of somatic reversion in DOCK8 deficiency (dated by TCRdb to 2019 to 2021). Receptor libraries were prepared by multiplex PCR. Data came from an Illumina MiSeq. TRB libraries were made by one-step amplicon PCR using EuroClonality-NGS primers on 75 to 100 ng genomic DNA. Using fastp at Q25 and MiXCR, TCRdb reprocessed the public reads and kept productive beta chains. Every CDR3 protein is listed once, alongside the most common genes and DNA of its rows. The sample table records some 2,500 distinct CDR3 sequences; 20% to 30% of these occur just once. The ten biggest clones cover more than 9% of the sample. Sequencing used peripheral blood. The receptor set was obtained from a human donor in good health.

This clonotype is large within its sample. This chain joins TRBV11-2 and TRBJ1-2; no clear D. The CDR3 consists of 15 residues. In germline, CDR1 is SGHAT, CDR2 FQNNGV. Trimming took 4 bases from V and 3 from J, leaving 15 bases between them. CDR3 region: CASSYSGGSHYGYTF. The CDR3 coding sequence is TGTGCCAGCAGCTATAGCGGCGGGAGCCACTATGGCTACACCTTC.

Only a few counts were recorded for this clonotype. The V and J genes are TRBV6-5 and TRBJ1-5; no firm D call. CDR3 length: 12 amino acids. V was shortened by 6 bases and J by 4 bases, with 7 bases between the two germline ends. Germline V gives CDR1 MNHEY, CDR2 SVGAGI. As DNA, the CDR3 is TGTGCCAGCAGCACGCCAAATCAGCCCCAGCATTTT. This sequence encodes CASSTPNQPQHF.

This clonotype is categorized as large. The chain carries TRBV30 and TRBJ1-1, with D possibly matching TRBD1 (5 bases). V shed 0 bases and J shed 1 base, with 12 bases lying between them. Germline V lookup: CDR1 GTSNPN, CDR2 SVGIG (reference sequence). CDR3 length equals 15 residues. The chain's CDR3 is CAWSVQLQGNTEAFF. The CDR3 DNA sequence: TGTGCCTGGAGTGTACAACTCCAGGGGAACACTGAAGCTTTCTTT.

In its sample, this clonotype was seen once. Here the CDR3 DNA reads TGCAGTGCTAGTCCAGCTGACTATGGCTACACCTTC. This gives the protein CSASPADYGYTF. The chain links TRBV20-1 to TRBJ1-2, with D uncertain. Germline lookup yields CDR1 DFQATT and CDR2 SNEGSKA (reference sequence). This CDR3 spans 12 amino acids. Trimming removed 3 bases from V and 3 bases from J, with 8 bases in between.

This clonotype has only a few counts. V usage is TRBV5-1 and J usage is TRBJ1-5; no clear D. Trimming took 3 bases from V and 1 from J, leaving 11 bases between them. CDR1 and CDR2 from the germline V gene are SGHRS and YFSETQ. The CDR3 contains 15 residues. The CDR3 spells CASSSSGRSNQPQHF. CDR3 nucleotides: TGCGCCAGCAGCTCCTCGGGCAGGAGCAATCAGCCCCAGCATTTT. The whole variable domain, filled in from reference TRBV5-1 and TRBJ1-5, reads KAGVTQTPRYLIKTRGQQVTLSCSPISGHRSVSWYQQTPGQGLQFLFEYFSETQRNKGNFPGRFSGRQFSNSRSEMNVSTLELGDSALYLCASSSSGRSNQPQHFGDGTRLSIL.

With respect to this clonotype: A read error is possible here, since a much larger clone lies one base away. The rearrangement links TRBV10-3 to TRBJ2-7; 7 positions agree with TRBD2. Germline V CDR1 and CDR2: ENHRY, SYGVKD. The length of the CDR3 is 12 residues. The CDR3 DNA is TGTGCCACCAGTAGGGAGGGGAGCGAGCAGTACTTC. It yields the protein CATSREGSEQYF.

As for this clonotype: A much larger clone lies a single base off, so this may be a read error. In DNA form, the CDR3 reads TGTGCCAGCAGTGGACAGTCGGGGGGAAAACTGTTTTTT. Translated, it gives CASSGQSGGKLFF. V gene TRBV12-3 or TRBV12-4 combines with J gene TRBJ1-4, with a tentative D call TRBD1 (6 bases). V was pared by 5 bases and J by 10 bases, with 14 bases between. The CDR3 has 13 amino acids.

This clonotype is labeled medium-sized. The chain links TRBV5-1 to TRBJ2-7; 10 bases align to TRBD1. CDR3 length equals 22 residues. Trimming removed 3 bases from V and 2 bases from J; junction bases left unmatched: 26. Per the germline V gene, CDR1 is SGHRS and CDR2 is YFSETQ. This chain's CDR3 is CASSWGTGVKVGYVISAYEQYF. The CDR3 DNA follows: TGCGCCAGCAGCTGGGGGACAGGGGTTAAGGTCGGTTATGTCATTTCGGCCTACGAGCAGTACTTC.

With respect to this clonotype: An end of the junction does not agree with germline; a read error may underlie this. The rearrangement joins TRBV9 to TRBJ1-2, with D possibly being TRBD1 (5 bases). The CDR3 has 14 residues. Germline CDR1 reads SGDLS; CDR2 reads YYNGEE. The CDR3 coding sequence is TGCGCCAGCAGCTCAACACAGGTTTACGCTGGCTACACCTTC. Translation: CASSSTQVYAGYTF. The whole variable domain, filled in from reference TRBV9 and TRBJ1-2, reads DSGVTQTPKHLITATGQRVTLRCSPRSGDLSVYWYQQSLDQGLQFLIQYYNGEERAKGNILERFSAQQFPDLHSELNLSSLELGDSALYFCASSSTQVYAGYTFGSGTRLTVV.

The V and J genes are TRBV20-1 and TRBJ2-7; TRBD2 might be the D (6 bases). With 0 bases removed from V and 3 bases from J, the gap between germline ends came to 15 bases. The CDR3 covers 15 residues. Germline CDR1 is DFQATT and CDR2 is SNEGSKA (reference sequence). The CDR3 region is CSARDLGGPVYEQYF. CDR3 in DNA: TGCAGTGCTAGAGATCTGGGGGGTCCGGTCTACGAGCAGTACTTC.

The rearrangement links TRBV9 to TRBJ1-1; D is unclear. Trimming took off 1 base at V and 7 bases at J, with 11 bases between the two ends. The CDR3 has 13 residues. The germline V gene has CDR1 SGDLS and CDR2 YYNGEE. This CDR3 reads CASSVSSTSEAFF. The CDR3 DNA sequence: TGTGCCAGCAGCGTAAGCTCCACAAGTGAAGCTTTCTTT. Drawing the rest from reference TRBV9 and TRBJ1-1, the complete variable domain is DSGVTQTPKHLITATGQRVTLRCSPRSGDLSVYWYQQSLDQGLQFLIQYYNGEERAKGNILERFSAQQFPDLHSELNLSSLELGDSALYFCASSVSSTSEAFFGQGTRLTVV.

The DNA of the CDR3 is TGTGCCAGCAGTGATGGTGAGCGGACAGAAAAAAATCAGCCCCAGCATTTT. Its protein product is CASSDGERTEKNQPQHF. This chain joins TRBV6-4 and TRBJ1-5; D possibly corresponds to TRBD1 (6 bases). From germline, CDR1 is MRHNA and CDR2 SNTAGT. Trimming removed 3 bases at V and 4 bases at J, with 19 bases between. The CDR3 covers 17 residues.

By share of the sample, this clonotype is medium-sized. The V gene is TRBV7-9, the J gene TRBJ1-1, with D possibly being TRBD1 (5 bases). The CDR3 length is 15 residues. The V gene's germline CDR1 is SEHNR and CDR2 FQNEAQ (reference sequence). V was shortened by 0 bases and J by 5 bases, with 13 bases between the two germline ends. The CDR3 nucleotides read TGTGCCAGCAGCTTAGCGATAAGACGGGGGACTGAAGCTTTCTTT. It yields the protein CASSLAIRRGTEAFF.